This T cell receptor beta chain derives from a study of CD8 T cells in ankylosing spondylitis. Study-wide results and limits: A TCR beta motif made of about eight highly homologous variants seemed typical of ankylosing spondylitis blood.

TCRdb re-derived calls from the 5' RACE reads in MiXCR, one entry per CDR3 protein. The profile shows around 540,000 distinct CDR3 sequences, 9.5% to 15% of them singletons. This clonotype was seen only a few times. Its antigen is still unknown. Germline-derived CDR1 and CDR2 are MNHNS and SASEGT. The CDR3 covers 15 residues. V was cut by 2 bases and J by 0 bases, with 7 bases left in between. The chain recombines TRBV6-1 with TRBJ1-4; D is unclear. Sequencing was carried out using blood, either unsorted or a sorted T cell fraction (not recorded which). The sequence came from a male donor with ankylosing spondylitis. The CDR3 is CASSEPGATNEKLFF. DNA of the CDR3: TGTGCCAGCAGTGAACCCGGGGCAACTAATGAAAAACTGTTTTTT.